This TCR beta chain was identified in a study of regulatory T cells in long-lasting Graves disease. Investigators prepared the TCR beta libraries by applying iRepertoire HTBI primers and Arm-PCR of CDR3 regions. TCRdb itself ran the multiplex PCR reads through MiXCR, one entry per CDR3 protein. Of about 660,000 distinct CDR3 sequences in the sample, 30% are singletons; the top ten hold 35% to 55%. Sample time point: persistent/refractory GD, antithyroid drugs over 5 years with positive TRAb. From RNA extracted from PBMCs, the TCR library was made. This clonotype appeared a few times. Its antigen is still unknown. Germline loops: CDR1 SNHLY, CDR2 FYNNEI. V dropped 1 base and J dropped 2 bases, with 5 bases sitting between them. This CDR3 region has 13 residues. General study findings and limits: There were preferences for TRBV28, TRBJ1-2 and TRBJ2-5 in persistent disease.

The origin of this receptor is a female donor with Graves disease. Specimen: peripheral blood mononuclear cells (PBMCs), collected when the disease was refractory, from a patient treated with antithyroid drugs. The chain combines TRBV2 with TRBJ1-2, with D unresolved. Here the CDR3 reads CASSEETNYGYTF. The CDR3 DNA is TGTGCCAGCAGTGAAGAGACAAACTATGGCTACACCTTC.